The sequence of this T cell receptor beta chain was determined in a study of vaccination and CD4 T cells after COVID-19. The V gene's germline CDR1 is LNHDA and CDR2 SQIVND (reference sequence). V was pared by 3 bases and J by 4 bases, with 13 bases between. The CDR3 length is 14 residues. TCRdb itself ran the PCR reads through MiXCR, one entry per CDR3 protein. This table has more than 12,000 distinct CDR3 sequences, less than 80% appearing once. Sequenced here: CD4+ T cells from blood, sampled after SARS-CoV-2 vaccination. This chain uses TRBV19 with TRBJ2-7, with D possibly being TRBD2 (6 bases). This clonotype was sampled from a human donor who had recovered from COVID-19. CDR3 DNA sequence: TGTGCCAGTAGTATGGGACTGCTTGGGTACGAGCAGTACTTC. Protein: CASSMGLLGYEQYF. Full variable domain (missing parts from reference TRBV19 and TRBJ2-7): DGGITQSPKYLFRKEGQNVTLSCEQNLNHDAMYWYRQDPGQGLRLIYYSQIVNDFQKGDIAEGYSVSREKKESFPLTVTSAQKNPTAFYLCASSMGLLGYEQYFGPGTRLTVT.